The 30 T cell receptor beta chains below all came from one sample that was sequenced in a study of TIL therapy for anti-PD-1-resistant metastatic lung cancer. Sequencing used immunoSEQ v3. TCRdb keeps only in-frame clones here, not all; method: immunoSEQ multiplex PCR. The table has 50,000 to 65,000 clones, approximately 75% seen once. Time point indicated: pre-treatment sample, taken before nivolumab and TIL therapy. Sequencing used blood, obtained at baseline. The receptor set was obtained from a person aged 25-80 years with non-small cell lung cancer.

This chain joins TRBV29-1 and TRBJ2-5; D perhaps matches TRBD1 (5 bases). The CDR3 consists of 13 residues. Germline assignment: CDR1 SQVTM and CDR2 ANQGSEA. Trimming removed 5 bases from V and 1 base from J, with 11 bases in between. The CDR3 nucleotides read TGCAGCGTTCGGCGACAGTCCCAAGAGACCCAGTACTTC. Amino acid sequence: CSVRRQSQETQYF.

The CDR3 DNA reads as TGTGCCAGCAGCTTTGCACATAACACCATATATTTT. This encodes CASSFAHNTIYF. The chain carries TRBV7-8 and TRBJ1-3; D unresolved. CDR1 SGHVS and CDR2 FQNEAQ come from the germline V gene. Trimming removed 3 bases from V and 7 bases from J, with 7 bases in between. The CDR3 runs 12 residues.

This chain uses TRBV30 with TRBJ1-4, with D hard to call. Trimming cost V 0 bases and J 8 bases, with 7 bases left between them. CDR1 is GTSNPN and CDR2 is SVGIG in the germline V gene (reference sequence). The CDR3 consists of 12 residues. The CDR3 sequence is CAWSVLREKLFF. The CDR3 DNA follows: TGTGCCTGGAGTGTACTCAGGGAAAAACTGTTTTTT.

Only one count was recorded for this clone. V and J are TRBV27 and TRBJ2-2; 8 bases align to TRBD1. The CDR3 extends over 15 amino acids. Germline V gives CDR1 MNHEY, CDR2 SMNVEV (reference sequence). The junction had 4 bases not matched to a gene; V was cut back by 4 bases and J by 3 bases. CDR3 DNA: TGTGCCAGCAGTTCAGGGGGCGCGGACACCGGGGAGCTGTTTTTT. Amino acids: CASSSGGADTGELFF.

The chain is built from TRBV5-6 and TRBJ2-5; 8 bases are a match to TRBD1. Per the germline V gene, CDR1 is SGHDT and CDR2 is YYEEEE. V shed 4 bases, J shed 2 bases, and the junction held 7 bases outside the gene matches. The CDR3 spans 15 residues. CDR3 protein: CASSPQGAGQETQYF. CDR3 DNA sequence: TGTGCCAGCAGCCCGCAGGGGGCAGGGCAAGAGACCCAGTACTTC.

This clone was detected only a few times. The chain uses TRBV3-1 (or the pseudogene TRBV3-2) and TRBJ2-1; 12 nucleotides align to TRBD2. CDR3 length equals 14 residues. Germline CDR1 reads LGHDT; CDR2 reads YNNKEL (reference sequence). After removal of 1 base from V and 10 bases from J, the junction contained 2 bases not matched to a gene. CDR3 DNA: TGTGCCAGCAGCCAAGGCCTAGCGGGGGGGGAGCAGTTCTTC. Translating it yields CASSQGLAGGEQFF.

The chain recombines TRBV29-1 with TRBJ2-7; 13 bases are shared with TRBD2. V gave up 6 bases and J gave up 4 bases; unmatched junction bases: 6. The CDR3 is 14 amino acids. Germline CDR1 SQVTM, CDR2 ANQGSEA. CDR3 DNA sequence: TGCAGCGTCGTCGGACTAGCGGGAGAATACGAGCAGTACTTC. This codes for CSVVGLAGEYEQYF.

This sequence joins TRBV28 and TRBJ1-5; no firm D call. Germline V CDR1 and CDR2: MDHEN, SYDVKM. CDR3 size: 14 residues. V dropped 5 bases and J dropped 0 bases, with 8 bases sitting between them. The CDR3 loop reads CASSDGLSNQPQHF. Here the CDR3 DNA reads TGTGCCAGCAGTGACGGGCTTAGCAATCAGCCCCAGCATTTT. Combining the CDR3 with reference TRBV28 and TRBJ1-5 gives the whole variable domain DVKVTQSSRYLVKRTGEKVFLECVQDMDHENMFWYRQDPGLGLRLIYFSYDVKMKEKGDIPEGYSVSREKKERFSLILESASTNQTSMYLCASSDGLSNQPQHFGDGTRLSIL.

This rearrangement joins TRBV11-3 to TRBJ2-1, with TRBD2 matching over 9 bases. Germline V CDR1 and CDR2: SGHNT, YENEEA. There are 19 residues in the CDR3. Trimming cost V 5 bases and J 3 bases; bases outside gene matches: 17. CDR3 region: CASSPYRQDSGSRYNEQFF. The CDR3 nucleotides read TGTGCCAGCAGCCCGTACCGGCAAGATAGCGGGAGCCGCTACAATGAGCAGTTCTTC.

This chain connects TRBV19 to TRBJ1-5; unclear D gene. The CDR3 is 13 amino acids. With 5 bases removed from V and 1 base from J, the gap between germline ends came to 6 bases. Germline CDR1 LNHDA, CDR2 SQIVND (reference sequence). The CDR3 loop reads CASSQGSNQPQHF. CDR3 DNA sequence: TGTGCCAGTAGTCAAGGGAGCAATCAGCCCCAGCATTTT.

This clone was seen a few times. This chain joins TRBV11-2 and TRBJ2-1; 7 nucleotides agree with TRBD1. V dropped 5 bases and J dropped 13; count of bases not matched to a gene: 8. The length of the CDR3 is 12 residues. The germline gives CDR1 SGHAT, CDR2 FQNNGV. In nucleotides, the CDR3 is TGTGCCAGCAGCCTAACAGACAGGGAACAGTTCTTC. Encoded protein: CASSLTDREQFF. Full variable domain (missing parts from reference TRBV11-2 and TRBJ2-1): EAGVAQSPRYKIIEKRQSVAFWCNPISGHATLYWYQQILGQGPKLLIQFQNNGVVDDSQLPKDRFSAERLKGVDSTLKIQPAKLEDSAVYLCASSLTDREQFFGPGTRLTVL.

The rearrangement uses TRBV11-2 and TRBJ1-1; D is ambiguous. The germline gives CDR1 SGHAT, CDR2 FQNNGV. V was clipped by 5 bases and J by 10 bases, with 20 bases between them. This CDR3 contains 14 residues. CDR3 loop: CASSKRTVPRGAFF. DNA of the CDR3: TGTGCCAGCAGCAAGAGAACTGTTCCTCGTGGAGCTTTCTTT. The full variable domain, rest sourced from reference TRBV11-2 and TRBJ1-1, is EAGVAQSPRYKIIEKRQSVAFWCNPISGHATLYWYQQILGQGPKLLIQFQNNGVVDDSQLPKDRFSAERLKGVDSTLKIQPAKLEDSAVYLCASSKRTVPRGAFFGQGTRLTVV.

CDR3 amino acids: CASSLGTSGGISENEQFF. CDR3 bases: TGCGCCAGCAGCTTAGGGACTAGCGGGGGTATATCCGAGAATGAGCAGTTCTTC. V is TRBV5-1 and J is TRBJ2-1, with 14 positions matching TRBD2. Trimming at V came to 2 bases and at J to 7 bases, leaving 11 bases not matched to a gene. This CDR3 has 18 amino acids. CDR1 and CDR2 (germline): SGHRS, YFSETQ.

The genes are TRBV27 and TRBJ2-2; D call uncertain. Trimming removed 6 bases at V and 6 bases at J, with 17 bases between. The germline V gene has CDR1 MNHEY and CDR2 SMNVEV (reference sequence). CDR3 length: 15 residues. CDR3 sequence: CASSPRDWPPGELFF. DNA of the CDR3: TGTGCCAGCAGCCCCCGAGACTGGCCTCCCGGGGAGCTGTTTTTT.

The chain is built from TRBV27 and TRBJ1-5, with D possibly matching TRBD1 (5 bases). V was pared by 6 bases and J by 4 bases, with 16 bases between. Germline lookup yields CDR1 MNHEY and CDR2 SMNVEV (reference sequence). The CDR3 runs to 15 residues. CDR3 protein: CASSITGRGNQPQHF. CDR3 DNA: TGTGCCAGCAGCATTACAGGAAGGGGTAATCAGCCCCAGCATTTT.

The chain uses TRBV18 and TRBJ2-3; 13 bases match TRBD2. Germline CDR1 and CDR2: KGHSH and LQKENI. This CDR3 spans 18 amino acids. Unmatched junction bases numbered 6, after V lost 3 bases and J lost 0 bases. The CDR3 region has the DNA TGTGCCAGCTCACCCGGACTAGCGGGGGTAACTAGCACAGATACGCAGTATTTT. Protein product: CASSPGLAGVTSTDTQYF.

This chain joins TRBV19 and TRBJ2-3, with D maybe TRBD1 (6 bases). Germline V gene data show CDR1 as LNHDA and CDR2 as SQIVND (reference sequence). The CDR3 totals 14 residues. V was pared by 3 bases and J by 5 bases, with 12 bases between. The CDR3 DNA sequence: TGTGCCAGTAGTATTAGGGACAATCGAGATACGCAGTATTTT. Its protein product is CASSIRDNRDTQYF.

V gene TRBV5-1 combines with J gene TRBJ1-2; D is unclear. This CDR3 is 14 amino acids long. Trimming removed 7 bases at V and 0 bases at J, with 13 bases between. Germline-derived CDR1 and CDR2 are SGHRS and YFSETQ. The CDR3 coding sequence is TGCGCCAGCGGCAAAACAGAAACTAACTATGGCTACACCTTC. Translating gives CASGKTETNYGYTF.

The chain combines TRBV30 with TRBJ2-3; 7 bases are shared with TRBD1. Germline lookup yields CDR1 GTSNPN and CDR2 SVGIG (reference sequence). CDR3 length equals 13 residues. V was pared by 0 bases and J by 3 bases, with 0 bases of the junction left unmatched. The DNA for the CDR3 is TGTGCCTGGAGTGTACAGGGGACAGATACGCAGTATTTT. Translated: CAWSVQGTDTQYF.

The rearrangement uses TRBV6-2 or TRBV6-3 and TRBJ2-1; 8 nucleotides line up with TRBD2. V trimming: 5 bases; J trimming: 8 bases; junction bases outside the gene matches: 8. The CDR3 runs 14 residues. From germline, CDR1 is MNHEY and CDR2 SVGEGT. The CDR3 here is CASSPIREGDEQFF. CDR3 sequence (DNA): TGTGCCAGCAGTCCCATACGGGAGGGCGATGAGCAGTTCTTC.

The chain employs TRBV2 and TRBJ2-1, with D maybe TRBD2 (5 bases). Germline CDR1 SNHLY, CDR2 FYNNEI. The CDR3 totals 15 residues. Trimming pared 4 bases from V and 3 bases from J, leaving 13 bases between. CDR3 DNA: TGTGCCAGCAGTGGGGGAGCTAGCAGCTACAATGAGCAGTTCTTC. Translating it yields CASSGGASSYNEQFF.

CDR3 in amino acids: CASSPETHTNTGELFF. The CDR3 DNA reads TGTGCCAGCTCACCGGAAACACACACGAACACCGGGGAGCTGTTTTTT. V is TRBV18 and J is TRBJ2-2; D not certain. Germline CDR1 KGHSH, CDR2 LQKENI. V dropped 3 bases and J dropped 0 bases, with 11 bases sitting between them. This CDR3 spans 16 amino acids.

V and J are TRBV11-2 and TRBJ2-5; D remains unclear. Per germline, CDR1 SGHAT and CDR2 FQNNGV. Trimming left V 5 bases short and J 2 bases short, with 6 bases between. There are 12 residues in the CDR3. In DNA form, the CDR3 reads TGTGCCAGCAGCCATACACAAGAGACCCAGTACTTC. Translation: CASSHTQETQYF.

About this clone: This specimen includes other DNA sequences encoding the same CDR3. The CDR3 protein is CASSLNRAGYTF. CDR3 sequence (DNA): TGTGCCAGCAGTTTAAACAGGGCTGGCTACACCTTC. The V call is TRBV28, the J call TRBJ1-2, with a tentative D call TRBD1 (6 bases). The CDR3 runs 12 residues. Germline assignment: CDR1 MDHEN and CDR2 SYDVKM. Trimming took 2 bases from V and 7 from J, leaving 8 bases between them.

The gene calls are TRBV24-1 and TRBJ2-1, with 13 bases that match TRBD2. The CDR3 covers 17 residues. V trimming: 1 base; J trimming: 6 bases; junction bases outside the gene matches: 5. The germline V gene encodes CDR1 KGHDR and CDR2 SFDVKD. CDR3 loop: CATSDFQGLAGINEQFF. The CDR3 nucleotides read TGTGCCACCAGTGATTTTCAGGGACTAGCGGGAATCAATGAGCAGTTCTTC.

The V gene is TRBV24-1, the J gene TRBJ2-3; 9 bases agree with TRBD1. V lost 5 bases, J lost 4 bases, and 6 bases stayed unmatched. From germline, CDR1 is KGHDR and CDR2 SFDVKD. The length of the CDR3 is 15 residues. The CDR3 loop is CATSGTGGLADTQYF. CDR3 in DNA: TGTGCCACCAGTGGCACAGGGGGCTTGGCAGATACGCAGTATTTT.

The chain has TRBV18 and TRBJ1-5; 9 nucleotides align to TRBD1. Germline V gene sequence: CDR1 KGHSH, CDR2 LQKENI. CDR3 length equals 14 residues. Trimming cost V 5 bases and J 5 bases; bases outside gene matches: 4. The CDR3 nucleotides are TGTGCCAGCTCAAACCGGGACAGGGATCAGCCCCAGCATTTT. It is translated as CASSNRDRDQPQHF.

This clone has more than one count but fewer than ten. The chain uses TRBV6-2 or TRBV6-3 and TRBJ2-7; a possible D gene is TRBD2 (5 bases). CDR3 size: 15 residues. Looked up from germline, CDR1 is MNHEY and CDR2 is SVGEGT. Trimming stripped 0 bases from V and 3 bases from J, with 12 bases between. CDR3 region: CASSYSIFEGYEQYF. In DNA form, the CDR3 reads TGTGCCAGCAGTTACTCGATATTTGAGGGCTACGAGCAGTACTTC.

This clone showed up just once. The chain is built from TRBV5-1 and TRBJ2-3; no clear D. V lost 7 bases and J 6 bases, leaving 12 bases between the germline ends. Germline V gives CDR1 SGHRS, CDR2 YFSETQ. This CDR3 comprises 12 residues. CDR3 region: CASRPGRDTQYF. CDR3 DNA sequence: TGCGCCAGCCGCCCCGGCAGGGATACGCAGTATTTT.

The rearrangement joins TRBV5-1 to TRBJ2-2; D is uncertain. From germline, CDR1 is SGHRS and CDR2 YFSETQ. This CDR3 contains 16 residues. The V end lost 2 bases, the J end lost 0 bases, and 11 bases lay between the germline ends. Here the CDR3 reads CASSLLAIANTGELFF. The CDR3 DNA is TGCGCCAGCAGCTTATTAGCCATCGCGAACACCGGGGAGCTGTTTTTT. The whole variable domain, remainder taken from reference TRBV5-1 and TRBJ2-2, is KAGVTQTPRYLIKTRGQQVTLSCSPISGHRSVSWYQQTPGQGLQFLFEYFSETQRNKGNFPGRFSGRQFSNSRSEMNVSTLELGDSALYLCASSLLAIANTGELFFGEGSRLTVL.